This TCR beta chain emerged from a study of OX40 agonist ivuxolimab in advanced cancers. Study in general: Hepatocellular carcinoma, melanoma, renal cell or head and neck cancer affected the dose-escalation patients. Anti-PD-1, anti-PD-L1 or anti-CTLA-4 therapy given earlier was allowed, and roughly 38% had some. Of the patients, three showed partial responses, one with hepatocellular carcinoma and two with cutaneous melanoma. Points from the study as a whole: Partial responders treated at 0.1-3.0 mg/kg exhibited clonal expansion among the lowest measured.

This table comes from immunoSEQ multiplex PCR, and its TCRdb copy is limited to in-frame clones, with some not included. The repertoire holds about 82,000 clones, with about 86% as singletons. Worth noting for this clone: Its antigen is as yet unknown.

The CDR3 runs to 14 residues. Germline V CDR1 and CDR2: SGHTA, FQGTGA. Trimming removed 1 base at V and 5 bases at J, with 11 bases between. The clonotype comes from an adult with an advanced solid tumor such as melanoma, head and neck, liver or kidney cancer. This rearrangement joins TRBV7-3 to TRBJ1-1, with D possibly TRBD1 on 5 matching bases. The material sequenced was CD4+ or CD8+ T cells sorted from blood, taken in a trial of the OX40 agonist ivuxolimab. CDR3 nucleotides: TGTGCCAGCAGCTTAAAACCAGGGCAAACTGAAGCTTTCTTT. It translates to CASSLKPGQTEAFF.